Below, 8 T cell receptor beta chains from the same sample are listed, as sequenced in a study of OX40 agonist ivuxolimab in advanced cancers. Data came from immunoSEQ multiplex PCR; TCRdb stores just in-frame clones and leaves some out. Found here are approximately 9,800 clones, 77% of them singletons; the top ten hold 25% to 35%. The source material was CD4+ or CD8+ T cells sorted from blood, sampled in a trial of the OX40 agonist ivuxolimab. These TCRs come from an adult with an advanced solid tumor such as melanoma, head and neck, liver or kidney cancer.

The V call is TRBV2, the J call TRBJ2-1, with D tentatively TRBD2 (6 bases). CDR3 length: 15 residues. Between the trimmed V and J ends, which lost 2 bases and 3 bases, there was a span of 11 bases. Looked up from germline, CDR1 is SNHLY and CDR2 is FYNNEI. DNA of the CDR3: TGTGCCAGCAGTGAACGAGGCGGGATCTACAATGAGCAGTTCTTC. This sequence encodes CASSERGGIYNEQFF.

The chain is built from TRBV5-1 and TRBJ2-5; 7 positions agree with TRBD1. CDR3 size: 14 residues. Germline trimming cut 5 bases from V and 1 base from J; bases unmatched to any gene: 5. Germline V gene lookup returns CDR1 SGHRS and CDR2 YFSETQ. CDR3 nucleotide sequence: TGCGCCAGCAGATATGACAGGGCCCAAGAGACCCAGTACTTC. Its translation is CASRYDRAQETQYF. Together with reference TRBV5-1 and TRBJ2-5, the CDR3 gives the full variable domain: KAGVTQTPRYLIKTRGQQVTLSCSPISGHRSVSWYQQTPGQGLQFLFEYFSETQRNKGNFPGRFSGRQFSNSRSEMNVSTLELGDSALYLCASRYDRAQETQYFGPGTRLLVL.

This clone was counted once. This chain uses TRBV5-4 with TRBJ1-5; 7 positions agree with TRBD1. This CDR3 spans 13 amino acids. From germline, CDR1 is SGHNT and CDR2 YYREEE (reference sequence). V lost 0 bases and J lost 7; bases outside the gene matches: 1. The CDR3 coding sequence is TGTGCCAGCAGCTTGGACAGGGGCCAGCCCCAGCATTTT. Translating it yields CASSLDRGQPQHF. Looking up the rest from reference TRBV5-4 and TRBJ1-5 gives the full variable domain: ETGVTQSPTHLIKTRGQQVTLRCSSQSGHNTVSWYQQALGQGPQFIFQYYREEENGRGNFPPRFSGLQFPNYSSELNVNALELDDSALYLCASSLDRGQPQHFGDGTRLSIL.

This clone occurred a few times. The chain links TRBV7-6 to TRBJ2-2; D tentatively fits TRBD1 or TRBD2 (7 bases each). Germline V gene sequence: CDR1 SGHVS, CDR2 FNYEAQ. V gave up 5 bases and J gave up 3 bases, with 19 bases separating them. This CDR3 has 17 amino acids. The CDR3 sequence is CASSPGGGLAYTGELFF. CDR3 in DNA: TGTGCCAGCAGCCCAGGGGGGGGCTTGGCTTACACCGGGGAGCTGTTTTTT.

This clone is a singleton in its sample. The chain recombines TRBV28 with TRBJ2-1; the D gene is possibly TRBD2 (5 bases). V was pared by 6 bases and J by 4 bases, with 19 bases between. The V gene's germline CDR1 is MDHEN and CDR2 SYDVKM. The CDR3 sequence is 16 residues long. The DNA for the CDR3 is TGTGCCAGCAGGCCTCGAGGGTTGCCCCTATACAATGAGCAGTTCTTC. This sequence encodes CASRPRGLPLYNEQFF.

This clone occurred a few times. CDR3 nucleotides: TGTGCCAGCAGCCAGTGGACAGGGCGCGAGCAGTACTTC. Its translation: CASSQWTGREQYF. V and J are TRBV5-6 and TRBJ2-7; 8 positions match TRBD1. In germline, CDR1 is SGHDT, CDR2 YYEEEE. The ends lost 4 bases at V and 6 bases at J; junction bases unmatched: 6. This CDR3 is 13 amino acids long.

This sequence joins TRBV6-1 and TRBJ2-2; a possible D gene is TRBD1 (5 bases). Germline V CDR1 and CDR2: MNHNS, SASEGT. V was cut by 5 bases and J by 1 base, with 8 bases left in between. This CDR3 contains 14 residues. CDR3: CASSLGLNTGELFF. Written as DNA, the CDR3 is TGTGCCAGCAGTCTGGGGCTGAACACCGGGGAGCTGTTTTTT.

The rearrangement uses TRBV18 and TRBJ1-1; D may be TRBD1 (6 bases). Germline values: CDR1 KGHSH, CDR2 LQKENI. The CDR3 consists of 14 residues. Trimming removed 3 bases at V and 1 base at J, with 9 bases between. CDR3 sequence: CASSPGHPNTEAFF. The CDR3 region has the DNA TGTGCCAGCTCACCGGGACACCCGAACACTGAAGCTTTCTTT.